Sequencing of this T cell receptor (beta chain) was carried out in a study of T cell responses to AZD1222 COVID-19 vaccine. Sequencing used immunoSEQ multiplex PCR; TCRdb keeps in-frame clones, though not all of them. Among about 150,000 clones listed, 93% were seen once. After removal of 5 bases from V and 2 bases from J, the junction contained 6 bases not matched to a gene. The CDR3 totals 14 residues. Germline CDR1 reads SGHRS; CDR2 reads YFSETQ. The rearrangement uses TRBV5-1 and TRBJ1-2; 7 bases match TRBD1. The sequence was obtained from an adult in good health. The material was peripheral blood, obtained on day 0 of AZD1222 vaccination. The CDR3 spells CASRTGWYNYGYTF. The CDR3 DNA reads TGCGCCAGCAGGACAGGGTGGTACAACTATGGCTACACCTTC.